These 23 T cell receptor beta chains share one sample of origin, sequenced in a study of cytomegalovirus exposure and HLA in healthy donors. A multiplex PCR was run with 60 Vbeta primers and 13 Jbeta primers. Sequencing used immunoSEQ multiplex PCR; TCRdb keeps in-frame clones, though not all of them. Counted here are some 130,000 clones, under 85% occurring once; the ten biggest clones make up about 4.3%. The sequencing input was PBMCs. These receptors were taken from a male donor in good health and CMV-seropositive.

The chain carries TRBV5-1 and TRBJ2-1; TRBD2 is a possible D gene (5 bases). Germline CDR1 is SGHRS and CDR2 is YFSETQ. V was clipped by 2 bases and J by 4 bases, with 13 bases between them. The CDR3 loop spans 15 amino acids. This CDR3 reads CASSFTDSSYNEQFF. For the CDR3, the DNA is TGCGCCAGCAGCTTCACGGACTCATCATACAATGAGCAGTTCTTC.

The V call is TRBV10-3, the J call TRBJ1-2; D not resolved. Germline CDR1 and CDR2: ENHRY and SYGVKD. The CDR3 has 15 amino acids. The V end was cut by 0 bases, the J end by 8 bases, with 16 bases between. The CDR3 DNA sequence: TGTGCCATCAGTGAGTCAGCCCCCTCGGGGTACGGCTACACCTTC. It specifies CAISESAPSGYGYTF.

The gene calls are TRBV7-9 and TRBJ2-3, with 7 bases that match TRBD2. Trimming cost V 1 base and J 3 bases; bases outside gene matches: 4. Germline loops: CDR1 SEHNR, CDR2 FQNEAQ (reference sequence). This CDR3 spans 15 amino acids. CDR3 sequence: CASSLGGGRTDTQYF. The CDR3 region has the DNA TGTGCCAGCAGCTTAGGCGGGGGAAGGACAGATACGCAGTATTTT.

V gene TRBV29-1 combines with J gene TRBJ1-1; maybe TRBD1 (5 bases). The V end was cut by 4 bases, the J end by 8 bases, with 17 bases between. CDR1 SQVTM and CDR2 ANQGSEA come from the germline V gene. This CDR3 region has 13 residues. CDR3 loop: CSVVGPGKREAFF. In DNA form, the CDR3 reads TGCAGCGTTGTAGGGCCAGGGAAAAGAGAAGCTTTCTTT.

The chain recombines TRBV27 with TRBJ1-4, with TRBD1 identical over 8 bases. J lost 3 bases, V lost 6 bases, and 3 bases had no gene match. The CDR3 loop spans 14 amino acids. Per the germline V gene, CDR1 is MNHEY and CDR2 is SMNVEV (reference sequence). This CDR3 is CASRRTGPNEKLFF. CDR3 sequence (DNA): TGTGCCAGCAGGAGGACAGGGCCTAATGAAAAACTGTTTTTT. The full variable domain, rest sourced from reference TRBV27 and TRBJ1-4, is EAQVTQNPRYLITVTGKKLTVTCSQNMNHEYMSWYRQDPGLGLRQIYYSMNVEVTDKGDVPEGYKVSRKEKRNFPLILESPSPNQTSLYFCASRRTGPNEKLFFGSGTQLSVL.

The rearrangement links TRBV7-2 to TRBJ2-3, with a possible D match to TRBD2 (5 bases). The CDR3 length is 14 residues. The germline V gene has CDR1 SGHTA and CDR2 FQGNSA. With 4 bases removed from V and 0 bases from J, the gap between germline ends came to 8 bases. The CDR3 spells CASSWTVSTDTQYF. The CDR3 nucleotides read TGTGCCAGCAGCTGGACTGTTAGCACAGATACGCAGTATTTT.

The rearrangement uses TRBV7-9 and TRBJ2-7; 9 bases align to TRBD2. The CDR3 consists of 15 residues. CDR1 is SEHNR and CDR2 is FQNEAQ in the germline V gene (reference sequence). Germline trimming cut 2 bases from V and 0 bases from J; bases unmatched to any gene: 2. CDR3 DNA: TGTGCCAGCAGCTTACTAGCGGGGTCCTCCTACGAGCAGTACTTC. Translation gives CASSLLAGSSYEQYF.

The genes are TRBV28 and TRBJ2-1, with D possibly TRBD2 on 6 matching bases. Trimming removed 5 bases from V and 7 bases from J, with 18 bases in between. CDR3 length: 15 residues. Germline loops: CDR1 MDHEN, CDR2 SYDVKM. This CDR3 is CASSTGGSFGNEQFF. CDR3 in DNA: TGTGCCAGCAGTACAGGAGGGTCCTTTGGGAATGAGCAGTTCTTC.

The J gene is TRBJ2-1, the V gene TRBV6-6, with D unresolved. CDR1 and CDR2 from the germline V gene are MNHNY and SVGAGI (reference sequence). This CDR3 comprises 10 residues. The V and J ends lost 5 bases and 7 bases respectively, with 3 bases between them. The CDR3 loop is CASSQNEQFF. The CDR3 coding sequence is TGTGCCAGCAGTCAAAATGAGCAGTTCTTC.

The V call is TRBV2, the J call TRBJ2-1, with a weak D call TRBD2 (6 bases). The CDR3 runs 15 residues. V was trimmed by 4 bases and J by 1 base, leaving 11 bases between them. CDR1 SNHLY and CDR2 FYNNEI come from the germline V gene. CDR3: CASSVGGTSYNEQFF. The CDR3 DNA reads TGTGCCAGCAGTGTGGGGGGTACTTCCTACAATGAGCAGTTCTTC.

This chain links TRBV27 with TRBJ2-1; D is uncertain. The CDR3 extends over 12 amino acids. Germline CDR1 MNHEY, CDR2 SMNVEV (reference sequence). The V end lost 5 bases, the J end lost 3 bases, and 5 bases lay between the germline ends. The CDR3 protein is CASSRVYNEQFF. In DNA, the CDR3 is TGTGCCAGCAGTAGAGTCTACAATGAGCAGTTCTTC.

This chain links TRBV6-4 with TRBJ1-1, with D possibly TRBD1 on 6 matching bases. V gave up 4 bases and J gave up 2 bases, with 11 bases separating them. From germline, CDR1 is MRHNA and CDR2 SNTAGT. There are 14 residues in the CDR3. The CDR3 coding sequence is TGTGCCAGCAGTGTGGACAGATTAAACACTGAAGCTTTCTTT. Encoded protein: CASSVDRLNTEAFF.

This chain connects TRBV5-4 to TRBJ2-3, with 7 bases fitting TRBD2. The CDR3 is 16 residues long. The junction had 6 bases not matched to a gene; V was cut back by 0 bases and J by 2 bases. Germline V gene data show CDR1 as SGHNT and CDR2 as YYREEE (reference sequence). The CDR3 sequence is CASSLAVAGHTDTQYF. The CDR3, as DNA: TGTGCCAGCAGCTTGGCGGTAGCGGGTCACACAGATACGCAGTATTTT.

The gene calls are TRBV19 and TRBJ1-4; no reliable D call. The V end was cut by 4 bases, the J end by 1 base, with 10 bases between. The germline V gene has CDR1 LNHDA and CDR2 SQIVND (reference sequence). The CDR3 sequence is 15 residues long. This CDR3 is CASSSPPGTNEKLFF. Written as DNA, the CDR3 is TGTGCCAGTAGTAGTCCCCCCGGAACTAATGAAAAACTGTTTTTT.

This clone was counted between two and nine times. The genes are TRBV11-3 and TRBJ2-6; 7 bases fit TRBD1. The CDR3 has 16 residues. Germline CDR1 and CDR2: SGHNT and YENEEA. J lost 3 bases, V lost 0 bases, and 2 bases had no gene match. Here the CDR3 reads CASSLDQGDGANVLTF. The CDR3 coding sequence is TGTGCCAGCAGCTTAGATCAGGGGGATGGGGCCAACGTCCTGACTTTC. Full variable domain (rest looked up from reference TRBV11-3 and TRBJ2-6): EAGVVQSPRYKIIEKKQPVAFWCNPISGHNTLYWYLQNLGQGPELLIRYENEEAVDDSQLPKDRFSAERLKGVDSTLKIQPAELGDSAVYLCASSLDQGDGANVLTFGAGSRLTVL.

This chain joins TRBV6-6 and TRBJ2-7, with D possibly matching TRBD2 (5 bases). Germline V gives CDR1 MNHNY, CDR2 SVGAGI (reference sequence). The CDR3 spans 14 residues. V lost 6 bases to trimming and J lost 2 bases, with 14 bases between them. This CDR3 reads CASSLAEGPYEQYF. The DNA for the CDR3 is TGTGCCAGCAGCTTAGCCGAGGGTCCCTACGAGCAGTACTTC.

The V call is TRBV5-6, the J call TRBJ2-2; TRBD1 matches 8 bases. After removal of 4 bases from V and 4 bases from J, the junction contained 3 bases not matched to a gene. Germline CDR1 and CDR2: SGHDT and YYEEEE. The CDR3 has 14 amino acids. CDR3 loop: CASSKQGVTGELFF. In DNA, the CDR3 is TGTGCCAGCAGCAAACAGGGGGTCACCGGGGAGCTGTTTTTT.

The genes are TRBV12-2 and TRBJ1-3; TRBD1 is the table's D call and was not checked against the DNA. TRBV12-2 is a pseudogene. This CDR3 comprises 11 residues. DNA for the CDR3: TGTGCAAGTCTCCATGGAAACACCATATATTTT. This gives the protein CASLHGNTIYF.

This clone showed up just a few times. J is TRBJ1-3 and V is TRBV15; 11 bases match TRBD1. The trim removed 5 bases at V and 3 bases at J, leaving 9 bases unmatched. This CDR3 region has 17 residues. Germline-derived CDR1 and CDR2 are LNHNV and YYDKDF (reference sequence). The CDR3 is CATSGWTGGSRGNTIYF. CDR3 in DNA: TGTGCCACCAGCGGCTGGACAGGGGGCTCCCGTGGAAACACCATATATTTT.

This clone has more than one count but fewer than ten. The V gene is TRBV7-6, the J gene TRBJ2-7; 8 bases agree with TRBD2. Germline assignment: CDR1 SGHVS and CDR2 FNYEAQ. V was pared by 1 base and J by 5 bases, with 7 bases of the junction left unmatched. The CDR3 runs 15 residues. The CDR3 DNA sequence: TGTGCCAGCAGCTTAGGACCCGGGACTAGTGACGAGCAGTACTTC. The encoded protein is CASSLGPGTSDEQYF.

The CDR3 region has the DNA TGCAGCGTTGGTCTCCTAGCGGGGCCCTACAATGAGCAGTTCTTC. This codes for CSVGLLAGPYNEQFF. The chain has TRBV29-1 and TRBJ2-1; 9 bases align to TRBD2. V dropped 4 bases and J dropped 2; count of bases not matched to a gene: 6. The CDR3 is made up of 15 amino acids. From germline, CDR1 is SQVTM and CDR2 ANQGSEA.

The V and J genes are TRBV25-1 and TRBJ2-3; D remains unclear. The germline gives CDR1 MGHDK, CDR2 SYGVNS. This CDR3 region has 13 residues. Trimming cost V 4 bases and J 3 bases, with 8 bases left between them. DNA for the CDR3: TGTGCCAGCAGTGTCCGACAAACAGATACGCAGTATTTT. Encoded protein: CASSVRQTDTQYF.

The chain carries TRBV18 and TRBJ2-1, with D unclear. Germline values: CDR1 KGHSH, CDR2 LQKENI. The CDR3 totals 13 residues. Trimming pared 0 bases from V and 8 bases from J, leaving 8 bases between. The CDR3 spells CASSPPGEDEQFF. In nucleotides, the CDR3 is TGTGCCAGCTCACCACCCGGAGAGGATGAGCAGTTCTTC.